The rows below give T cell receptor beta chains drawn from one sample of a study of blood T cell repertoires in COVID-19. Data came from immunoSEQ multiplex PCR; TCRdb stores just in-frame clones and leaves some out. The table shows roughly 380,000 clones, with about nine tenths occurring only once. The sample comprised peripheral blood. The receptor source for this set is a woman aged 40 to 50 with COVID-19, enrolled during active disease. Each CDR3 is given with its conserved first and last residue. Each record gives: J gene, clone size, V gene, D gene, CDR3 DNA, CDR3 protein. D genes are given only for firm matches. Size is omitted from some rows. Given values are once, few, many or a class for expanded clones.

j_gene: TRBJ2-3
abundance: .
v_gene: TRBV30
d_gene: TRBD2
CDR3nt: TGTGCCTGGACTATAGCGGGTCCGCTCCCCCGCACAGATACGCAGTATTTT
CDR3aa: CAWTIAGPLPRTDTQYF

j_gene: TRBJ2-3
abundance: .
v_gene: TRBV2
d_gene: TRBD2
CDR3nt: TGTGCCAGCAGTGAAGAGGGGAGGGCGGGGACGCAGTATTTT
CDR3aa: CASSEEGRAGTQYF

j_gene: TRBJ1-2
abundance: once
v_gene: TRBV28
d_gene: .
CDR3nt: TGTGCCAGCAGAGCGACAGGTGGCCACTATGGCTACACCTTC
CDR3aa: CASRATGGHYGYTF

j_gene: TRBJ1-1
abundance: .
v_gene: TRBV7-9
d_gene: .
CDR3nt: TGTGCCAGCTCGGCAACAGGGCGAGCTGAAGCTTTCTTT
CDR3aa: CASSATGRAEAFF

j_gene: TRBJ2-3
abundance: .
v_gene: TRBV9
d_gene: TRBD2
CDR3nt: TGTGCCAGCAGCGTAGATGGGACTAGGGAAGATACGCAGTATTTT
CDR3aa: CASSVDGTREDTQYF

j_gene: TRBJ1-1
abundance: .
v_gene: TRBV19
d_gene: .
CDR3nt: TGTGCCAGTAGTATGACAGTGGCTCGAGCTTTCTTT
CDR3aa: CASSMTVARAFF

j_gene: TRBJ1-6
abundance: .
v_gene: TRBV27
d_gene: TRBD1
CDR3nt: TGTGCCAGCCCATCAGGGGGGAATTCACCCCTCCACTTT
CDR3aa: CASPSGGNSPLHF

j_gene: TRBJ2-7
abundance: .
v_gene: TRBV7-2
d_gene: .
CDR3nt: TGTGCCAGCAGCTTATCGAGGGTCTCCTACGAGCAGTACTTC
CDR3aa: CASSLSRVSYEQYF

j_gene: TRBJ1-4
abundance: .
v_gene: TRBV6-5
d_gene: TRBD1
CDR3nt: TGTGCCAGCAGGACGACAGGGGGTGATGAAAAACTGTTTTTT
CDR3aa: CASRTTGGDEKLFF

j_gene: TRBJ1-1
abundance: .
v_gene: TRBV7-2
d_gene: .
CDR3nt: TGTGCCAGCAGCTTAGTCTCGGGAAACACTGAAGCTTTCTTT
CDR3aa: CASSLVSGNTEAFF

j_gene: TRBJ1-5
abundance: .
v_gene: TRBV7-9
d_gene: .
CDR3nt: TGTGCCAGCAGCCGGGTCAATCAGCCCCAGCATTTT
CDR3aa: CASSRVNQPQHF

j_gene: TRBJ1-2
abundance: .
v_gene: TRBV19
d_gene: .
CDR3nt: TGTGCCAGTAGGGTTGACTCCAACTATGGCTACACCTTC
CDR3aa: CASRVDSNYGYTF

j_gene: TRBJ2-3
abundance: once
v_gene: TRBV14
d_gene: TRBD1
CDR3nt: TGTGCCAGCAGCCAAGTAAGGGGGCGTAAGGCCCTGCGCACAGATACGCAGTATTTT
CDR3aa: CASSQVRGRKALRTDTQYF

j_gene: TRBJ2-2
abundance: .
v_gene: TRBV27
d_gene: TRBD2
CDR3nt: TGTGCCAGCAGTTTAACCCCGGGACTAGCGAGACCCGGGGAGCTGTTTTTT
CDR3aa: CASSLTPGLARPGELFF

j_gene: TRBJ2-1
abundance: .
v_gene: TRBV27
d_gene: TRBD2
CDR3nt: TGTGCCAGCAGGACGGGACTACTCAATGAGCAGTTCTTC
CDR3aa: CASRTGLLNEQFF

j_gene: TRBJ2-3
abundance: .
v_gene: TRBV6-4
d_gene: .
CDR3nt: TGTGCCAGCAGTGCCGGCTTCGGAGGAGATACGCAGTATTTT
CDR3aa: CASSAGFGGDTQYF

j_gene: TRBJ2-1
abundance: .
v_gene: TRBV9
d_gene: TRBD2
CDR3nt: TGTGCCAGCAGCGCGACTAGCGCAACCTACAATGAGCAGTTCTTC
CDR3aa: CASSATSATYNEQFF